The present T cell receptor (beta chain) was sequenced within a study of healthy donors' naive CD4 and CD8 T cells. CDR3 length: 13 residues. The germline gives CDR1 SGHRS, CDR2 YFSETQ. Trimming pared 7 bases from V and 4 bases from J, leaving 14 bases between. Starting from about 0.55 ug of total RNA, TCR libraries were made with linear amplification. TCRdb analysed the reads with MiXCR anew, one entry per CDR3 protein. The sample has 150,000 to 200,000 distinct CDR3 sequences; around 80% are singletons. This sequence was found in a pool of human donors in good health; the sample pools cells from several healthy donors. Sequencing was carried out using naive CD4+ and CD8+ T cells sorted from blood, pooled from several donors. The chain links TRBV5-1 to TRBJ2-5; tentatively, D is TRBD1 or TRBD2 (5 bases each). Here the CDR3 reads CASGQRDRETQYF. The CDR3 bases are TGCGCCAGCGGCCAGAGGGACCGAGAGACCCAGTACTTC.